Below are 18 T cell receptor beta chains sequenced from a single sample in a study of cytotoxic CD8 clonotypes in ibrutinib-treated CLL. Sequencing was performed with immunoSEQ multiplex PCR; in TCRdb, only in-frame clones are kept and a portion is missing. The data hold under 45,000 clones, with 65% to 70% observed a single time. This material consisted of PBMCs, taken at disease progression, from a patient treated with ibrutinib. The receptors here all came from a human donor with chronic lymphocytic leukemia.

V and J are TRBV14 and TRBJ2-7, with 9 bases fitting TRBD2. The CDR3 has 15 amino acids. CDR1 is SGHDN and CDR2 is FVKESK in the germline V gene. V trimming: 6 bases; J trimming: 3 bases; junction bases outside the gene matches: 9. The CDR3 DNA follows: TGTGCCAGCAGTCCTATTAGCGGGAGCCACTACGAGCAGTACTTC. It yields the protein CASSPISGSHYEQYF.

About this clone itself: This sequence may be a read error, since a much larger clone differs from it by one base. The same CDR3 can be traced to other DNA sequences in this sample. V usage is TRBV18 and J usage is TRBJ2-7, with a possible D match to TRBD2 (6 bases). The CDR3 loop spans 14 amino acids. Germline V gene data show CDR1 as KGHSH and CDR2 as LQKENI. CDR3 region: CASSPGRDSYEQYF. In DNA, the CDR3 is TGTGCCAGCTCACCGGGACGGGACTCCTATGAGCAGTACTTC.

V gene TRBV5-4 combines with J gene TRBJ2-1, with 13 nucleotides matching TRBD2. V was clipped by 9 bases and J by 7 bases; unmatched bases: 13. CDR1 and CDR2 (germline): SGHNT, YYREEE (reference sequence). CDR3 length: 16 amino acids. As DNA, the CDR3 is TGTGCCACCCGCGGACTAGCGGGAGCCCCAGGTAATGAGCAGTTCTTC. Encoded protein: CATRGLAGAPGNEQFF.

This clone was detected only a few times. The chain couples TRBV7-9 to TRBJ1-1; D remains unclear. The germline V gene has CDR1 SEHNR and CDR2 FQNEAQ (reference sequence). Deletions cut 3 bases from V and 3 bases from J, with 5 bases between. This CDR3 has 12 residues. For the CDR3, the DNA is TGTGCCAGCAGCTTTAAAGACACTGAAGCTTTCTTT. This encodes CASSFKDTEAFF.

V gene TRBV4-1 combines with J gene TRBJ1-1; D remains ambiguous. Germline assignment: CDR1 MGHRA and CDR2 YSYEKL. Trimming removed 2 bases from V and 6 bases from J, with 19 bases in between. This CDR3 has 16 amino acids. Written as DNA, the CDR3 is TGCGCCAGCAGCCAAACTTCGTGGCAGCAAAGCCCTGAAGCTTTCTTT. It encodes CASSQTSWQQSPEAFF.

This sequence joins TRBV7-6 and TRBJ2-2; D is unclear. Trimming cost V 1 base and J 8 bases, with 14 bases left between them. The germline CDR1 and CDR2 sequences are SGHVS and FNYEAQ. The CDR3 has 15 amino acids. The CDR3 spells CASSLVSGGGGELFF. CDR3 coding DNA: TGTGCCAGCAGCTTAGTTTCGGGCGGTGGAGGGGAGCTGTTTTTT.

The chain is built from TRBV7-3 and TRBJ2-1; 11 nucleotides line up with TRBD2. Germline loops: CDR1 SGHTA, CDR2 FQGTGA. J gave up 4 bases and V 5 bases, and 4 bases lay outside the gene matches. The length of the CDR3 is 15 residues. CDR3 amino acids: CASSLGTSGYNEQFF. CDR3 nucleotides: TGTGCCAGCAGCCTAGGGACTAGCGGATACAATGAGCAGTTCTTC.

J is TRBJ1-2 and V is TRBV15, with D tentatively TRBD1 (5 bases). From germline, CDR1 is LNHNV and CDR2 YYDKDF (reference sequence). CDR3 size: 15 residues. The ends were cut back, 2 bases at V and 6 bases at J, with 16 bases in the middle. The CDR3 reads CATSRRLGTGDGYTF. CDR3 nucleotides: TGTGCCACCAGCAGACGGCTGGGTACAGGCGATGGCTACACCTTC.

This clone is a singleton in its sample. CDR3 DNA: TGTGCCAGCAGCTTAGGGTCCGGGTTTCAGCCCCAGCATTTT. This gives the protein CASSLGSGFQPQHF. This sequence joins TRBV7-8 and TRBJ1-5; unclear D gene. V was cut by 1 base and J by 6 bases, with 10 bases left in between. CDR1 is SGHVS and CDR2 is FQNEAQ in the germline V gene. The CDR3 totals 14 residues.

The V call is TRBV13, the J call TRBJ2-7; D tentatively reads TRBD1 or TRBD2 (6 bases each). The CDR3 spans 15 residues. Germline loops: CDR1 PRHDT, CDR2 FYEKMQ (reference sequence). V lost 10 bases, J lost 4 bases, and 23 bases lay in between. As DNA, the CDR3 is TGTGCCACCACCCTTATGGCGGGACATGGTTACGAGCAGTACTTC. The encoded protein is CATTLMAGHGYEQYF.

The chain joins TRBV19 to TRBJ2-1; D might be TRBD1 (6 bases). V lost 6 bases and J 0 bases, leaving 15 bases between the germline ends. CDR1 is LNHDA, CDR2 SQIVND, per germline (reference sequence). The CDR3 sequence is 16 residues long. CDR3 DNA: TGTGCCAGTAGGGACCAGGGGCAAAGCTCCTACAATGAGCAGTTCTTC. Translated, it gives CASRDQGQSSYNEQFF.

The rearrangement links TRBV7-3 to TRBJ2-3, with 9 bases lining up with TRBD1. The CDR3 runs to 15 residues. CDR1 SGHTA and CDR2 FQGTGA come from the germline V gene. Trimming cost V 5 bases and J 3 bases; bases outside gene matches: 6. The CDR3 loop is CASSAGQGTTDTQYF. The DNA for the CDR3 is TGTGCCAGCAGCGCCGGACAGGGGACGACAGATACGCAGTATTTT.

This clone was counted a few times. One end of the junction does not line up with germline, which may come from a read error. CDR3 nucleotides: TGTGCCAGCGGCTTGAGGTACAATGACCCTGAAGCTTTCTTT. This sequence encodes CASGLRYNDPEAFF. The chain combines TRBV5-4 with TRBJ1-1, with D unresolved. This CDR3 has 14 amino acids. CDR1 and CDR2 from the germline V gene are SGHNT and YYREEE (reference sequence). Combining the CDR3 with reference TRBV5-4 and TRBJ1-1 gives the whole variable domain ETGVTQSPTHLIKTRGQQVTLRCSSQSGHNTVSWYQQALGQGPQFIFQYYREEENGRGNFPPRFSGLQFPNYSSELNVNALELDDSALYLCASGLRYNDPEAFFGQGTRLTVV.

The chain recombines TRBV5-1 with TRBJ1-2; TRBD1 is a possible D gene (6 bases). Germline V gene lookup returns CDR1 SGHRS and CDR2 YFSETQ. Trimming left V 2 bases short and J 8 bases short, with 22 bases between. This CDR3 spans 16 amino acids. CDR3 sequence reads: CASSFEGGLAKGGYTF. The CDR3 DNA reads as TGCGCCAGCAGCTTCGAGGGGGGGCTGGCTAAGGGCGGCTACACCTTC. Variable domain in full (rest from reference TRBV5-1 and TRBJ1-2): KAGVTQTPRYLIKTRGQQVTLSCSPISGHRSVSWYQQTPGQGLQFLFEYFSETQRNKGNFPGRFSGRQFSNSRSEMNVSTLELGDSALYLCASSFEGGLAKGGYTFGSGTRLTVV.

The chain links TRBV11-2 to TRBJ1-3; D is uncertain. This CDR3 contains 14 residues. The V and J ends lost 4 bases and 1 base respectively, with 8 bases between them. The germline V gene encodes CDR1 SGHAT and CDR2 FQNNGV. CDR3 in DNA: TGTGCCAGCAGCTCCCGTTTGTCTGGAAACACCATATATTTT. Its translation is CASSSRLSGNTIYF. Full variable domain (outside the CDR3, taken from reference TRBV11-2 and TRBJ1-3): EAGVAQSPRYKIIEKRQSVAFWCNPISGHATLYWYQQILGQGPKLLIQFQNNGVVDDSQLPKDRFSAERLKGVDSTLKIQPAKLEDSAVYLCASSSRLSGNTIYFGEGSWLTVV.

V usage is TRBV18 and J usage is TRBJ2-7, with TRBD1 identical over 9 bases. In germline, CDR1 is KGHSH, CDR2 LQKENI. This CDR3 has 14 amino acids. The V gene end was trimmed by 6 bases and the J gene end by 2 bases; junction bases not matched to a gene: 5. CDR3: CASSSDRGAYEQYF. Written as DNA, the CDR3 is TGTGCCAGCTCTTCGGACAGGGGTGCCTACGAGCAGTACTTC.

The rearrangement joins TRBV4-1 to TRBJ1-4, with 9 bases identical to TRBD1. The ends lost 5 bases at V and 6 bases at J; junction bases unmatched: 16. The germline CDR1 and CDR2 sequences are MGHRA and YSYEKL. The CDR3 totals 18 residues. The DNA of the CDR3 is TGCGCCAGCAGCGTTGTAAAAACGATTAGGGACAGGGATGAAAAACTGTTTTTT. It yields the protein CASSVVKTIRDRDEKLFF.

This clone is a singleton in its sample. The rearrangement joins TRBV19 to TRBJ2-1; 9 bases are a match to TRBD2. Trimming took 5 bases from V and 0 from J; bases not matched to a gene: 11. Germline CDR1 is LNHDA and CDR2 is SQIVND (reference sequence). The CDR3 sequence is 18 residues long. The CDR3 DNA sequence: TGTGCCAGTAGTTTGGGACTAGCTCTAAAGGGCTCCTACAATGAGCAGTTCTTC. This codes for CASSLGLALKGSYNEQFF.